These 19 T cell receptor beta chains came from one sample sequenced in a study of blood T cell repertoires in COVID-19. Data came from immunoSEQ multiplex PCR; TCRdb stores just in-frame clones and leaves some out. The data contain 150,000 or so clones, more than 80% of them singletons. The sample consisted of PBMCs or T cells enriched from blood (not recorded which). These receptors were obtained from a man aged 45 to 65 who had recovered from COVID-19.

The chain joins TRBV6-2 or TRBV6-3 to TRBJ2-3; 7 positions match TRBD1. The V gene's germline CDR1 is MNHEY and CDR2 SVGEGT. This CDR3 spans 16 amino acids. V lost 5 bases, J lost 8 bases, and 16 bases stayed unmatched. In DNA, the CDR3 is TGTGCCAGCAGTCACCCGGCAGGGGGAGTCCGTGGTACGCAGTATTTT. It codes for CASSHPAGGVRGTQYF.

This chain links TRBV6-4 with TRBJ2-7; 7 nucleotides agree with TRBD1. Germline assignment: CDR1 MRHNA and CDR2 SNTAGT. The CDR3 runs to 16 residues. Trimming removed 5 bases from V and 4 bases from J; junction bases left unmatched: 14. The CDR3 sequence: CASSTLDRKIVYEQYV. The CDR3 coding sequence is TGTGCCAGCAGTACATTGGACAGGAAAATTGTTTACGAGCAGTACGTC.

The CDR3 nucleotides are TGTGCCAGCAGCCTCCAAGCGAACACTGAAGCTTTCTTT. This gives the protein CASSLQANTEAFF. This rearrangement joins TRBV7-9 to TRBJ1-1; D call uncertain. From germline, CDR1 is SEHNR and CDR2 FQNEAQ (reference sequence). Trimming took 5 bases from V and 1 from J, leaving 8 bases between them. CDR3 length equals 13 residues.

V is TRBV5-1 and J is TRBJ1-1; possible D gene TRBD1, 6 bases. The V gene's germline CDR1 is SGHRS and CDR2 YFSETQ. The CDR3 extends over 15 amino acids. Trimming pared 4 bases from V and 1 base from J, leaving 14 bases between. The CDR3 here is CASSHWTATNTEAFF. The CDR3 DNA sequence: TGCGCCAGCAGCCACTGGACAGCTACGAACACTGAAGCTTTCTTT.

The V gene is TRBV19, the J gene TRBJ1-5; D might be TRBD1 (6 bases). There are 15 residues in the CDR3. CDR1 and CDR2 (germline): LNHDA, SQIVND (reference sequence). The germline V and J ends were trimmed by 3 bases and 6 bases, with 15 bases remaining between them. The CDR3 reads CASSIVVQGFQPQHF. The CDR3 DNA is TGTGCCAGTAGTATTGTGGTGCAGGGGTTTCAGCCCCAGCATTTT.

This clone has just a few counts. The chain couples TRBV5-1 to TRBJ2-1; 7 bases fit TRBD1. Germline V CDR1 and CDR2: SGHRS, YFSETQ. The CDR3 covers 16 residues. Germline trimming cut 2 bases from V and 0 bases from J; bases unmatched to any gene: 5. The CDR3 region has the DNA TGCGCCAGCAGCTTATTAGGGGACAGCTCCTACAATGAGCAGTTCTTC. Translating it yields CASSLLGDSSYNEQFF.

This clone was counted a few times. The CDR3 sequence: CATSRAADRSNQPQHF. CDR3 sequence (DNA): TGTGCCACCAGCAGAGCTGCGGACAGATCGAATCAGCCCCAGCATTTT. This sequence joins TRBV15 and TRBJ1-5, with a weak D call TRBD1 (6 bases). The CDR3 is 16 amino acids. CDR1 and CDR2 (germline): LNHNV, YYDKDF (reference sequence). With 1 base removed from V and 4 bases from J, the gap between germline ends came to 14 bases.

V and J are TRBV7-2 and TRBJ2-1, with 7 bases identical to TRBD2. The germline gives CDR1 SGHTA, CDR2 FQGNSA. CDR3 length equals 12 residues. Trimming at V came to 5 bases and at J to 10 bases, leaving 5 bases not matched to a gene. CDR3 bases: TGTGCCAGCAGCCTGCGGGAGCCCGAGCAGTTCTTC. Its protein product is CASSLREPEQFF.

The chain uses TRBV5-4 and TRBJ2-7, with a weak D call TRBD2 (6 bases). V was shortened by 4 bases and J by 0 bases, with 17 bases between the two germline ends. This CDR3 is built from 16 residues. Germline assignment: CDR1 SGHNT and CDR2 YYREEE (reference sequence). The CDR3 DNA follows: TGTGCCAGCAGCCCTGGAGGCGGGGCAAGCTCCTACGAGCAGTACTTC. Protein product: CASSPGGGASSYEQYF.

The rearrangement links TRBV12-3 or TRBV12-4 to TRBJ1-2; no reliable D call. V dropped 5 bases and J dropped 2 bases, with 9 bases sitting between them. The CDR3 extends over 13 amino acids. The CDR3 DNA follows: TGTGCCAGCAGTGTCACTATCAACTATGGCTACACCTTC. It encodes CASSVTINYGYTF.

V gene TRBV6-2 or TRBV6-3 combines with J gene TRBJ1-2, with D possibly TRBD1 on 5 matching bases. Germline loops: CDR1 MNHEY, CDR2 SVGEGT. V was clipped by 3 bases and J by 5 bases, with 22 bases between them. The CDR3 spans 17 residues. The CDR3 spells CASSYIRSGARDYGYTF. In DNA, the CDR3 is TGTGCCAGCAGTTATATAAGGAGCGGGGCCAGGGATTATGGCTACACCTTC.

V gene TRBV5-6 combines with J gene TRBJ1-1; possible D gene TRBD1, 5 bases. CDR1 and CDR2 (germline): SGHDT, YYEEEE. Trimming took 3 bases from V and 3 from J, leaving 15 bases between them. The CDR3 extends over 15 amino acids. CDR3 amino acids: CASSWTIGVDTEAFF. Here the CDR3 DNA reads TGTGCCAGCAGCTGGACAATAGGGGTGGACACTGAAGCTTTCTTT.

This chain joins TRBV18 and TRBJ2-5; TRBD2 is a possible D gene (6 bases). V was pared by 2 bases and J by 1 base, with 11 bases between. The germline V gene encodes CDR1 KGHSH and CDR2 LQKENI. The CDR3 is 15 residues long. The CDR3 bases are TGTGCCAGCTCACCATCGGGCGGGGCCCAAGAGACCCAGTACTTC. Translated, it gives CASSPSGGAQETQYF.

This clone was counted a single time. The chain recombines TRBV5-1 with TRBJ2-7, with D perhaps TRBD2 (5 bases). Deletions cut 1 base from V and 0 bases from J, with 8 bases between. Germline V gene data show CDR1 as SGHRS and CDR2 as YFSETQ. The CDR3 covers 14 residues. The CDR3 nucleotides read TGCGCCAGCAGCTTGATAACTAGCTCCTACGAGCAGTACTTC. Translation: CASSLITSSYEQYF. The variable domain in full, with the rest retrieved from reference TRBV5-1 and TRBJ2-7, is KAGVTQTPRYLIKTRGQQVTLSCSPISGHRSVSWYQQTPGQGLQFLFEYFSETQRNKGNFPGRFSGRQFSNSRSEMNVSTLELGDSALYLCASSLITSSYEQYFGPGTRLTVT.

The V and J genes are TRBV30 and TRBJ1-4; weak D call: TRBD1 (6 bases). There are 15 residues in the CDR3. Germline loops: CDR1 GTSNPN, CDR2 SVGIG (reference sequence). V lost 3 bases, J lost 7 bases, and 18 bases lay in between. The CDR3 sequence: CAWSPRGGRREKLFF. CDR3 coding DNA: TGTGCCTGGAGCCCACGGGGGGGGCGCCGTGAAAAACTGTTTTTT.

This rearrangement joins TRBV5-1 to TRBJ2-5; no firm D call. CDR3 size: 11 residues. Trimming cost V 0 bases and J 7 bases, with 4 bases left between them. CDR1 SGHRS and CDR2 YFSETQ come from the germline V gene. The DNA of the CDR3 is TGCGCCAGCAGCTTGGATCGGACCCAGTACTTC. As protein: CASSLDRTQYF.

The V call is TRBV3-1 (or the pseudogene TRBV3-2), the J call TRBJ2-1, with 12 nucleotides matching TRBD2. J lost 5 bases, V lost 2 bases, and 4 bases had no gene match. The CDR3 consists of 16 residues. The germline V gene encodes CDR1 LGHDT and CDR2 YNNKEL (reference sequence). The CDR3 DNA follows: TGTGCCAGCAGCCAAAGACTAGCGGGAGACCACAATGAGCAGTTCTTC. This sequence encodes CASSQRLAGDHNEQFF.

The genes are TRBV5-1 and TRBJ2-1; TRBD2 matches at 13 bases. The CDR3 contains 16 residues. The V and J ends lost 4 bases and 7 bases, in that order; junction bases with no gene match: 8. Germline CDR1 and CDR2: SGHRS and YFSETQ. CDR3 DNA sequence: TGCGCCAGCAGCCGGACTAGCGGGAGTCTGGGAAATGAGCAGTTCTTC. This gives the protein CASSRTSGSLGNEQFF.

The chain combines TRBV7-9 with TRBJ2-1; weak D call: TRBD2 (5 bases). From germline, CDR1 is SEHNR and CDR2 FQNEAQ (reference sequence). CDR3 size: 16 residues. V lost 0 bases and J lost 6, with 15 bases in between. DNA of the CDR3: TGTGCCAGCAGCTTAGCGGTTACTAGATGGGGCAATGAGCAGTTCTTC. Its protein is CASSLAVTRWGNEQFF.